This TCR beta chain was identified during a study of blood T cell repertoires in COVID-19. Study-level information: T cells, B-cell-depleted T cells, or PBMCs supplied cDNA or gDNA.

V shed 2 bases and J shed 0 bases, with 8 bases lying between them. CDR3 length: 14 amino acids. Germline CDR1 reads MNHNY; CDR2 reads SVGAGI (reference sequence). Profiled with immunoSEQ multiplex PCR; TCRdb holds only in-frame clones, not every one. The data show about 210,000 clones, with 75% to 85% seen just once and under 2.5% held by the top ten. This receptor was identified in a woman aged 70-85 years with COVID-19, enrolled during active disease. This chain links TRBV6-6 with TRBJ2-7; no clear D gene. The sample consisted of peripheral blood. CDR3 region: CASSYPFSSYEQYF. The CDR3 DNA sequence: TGTGCCAGCAGTTACCCCTTCAGCTCCTACGAGCAGTACTTC.